Presented here are 15 T cell receptor beta chains from one specimen sequenced in a study of CD8+ T cells in alopecia areata. cDNA prepared by RNA extraction and subsequent reverse transcription served as the template for sequencing. Produced via immunoSEQ multiplex PCR; TCRdb's table is partial and in-frame only. The table records about 130,000 clones, roughly 54% of them present only once. The input for sequencing was CD4+ T cells sorted from blood, taken at week 0. These receptors were obtained from a human donor with alopecia areata.

V is TRBV5-1 and J is TRBJ2-7, with TRBD1 matching 7 bases. Germline assignment: CDR1 SGHRS and CDR2 YFSETQ. The CDR3 is made up of 14 amino acids. V lost 1 base and J lost 5; bases outside the gene matches: 6. The DNA for the CDR3 is TGCGCCAGCAGCTTGCAGGGGGAAAGTGACGAGCAGTACTTC. Encoded protein: CASSLQGESDEQYF.

This clone came up once. This chain joins TRBV7-3 and TRBJ2-5; possibly TRBD2 for D (5 bases). The CDR3 covers 13 residues. Between the trimmed V and J ends, which lost 4 bases and 2 bases, there was a span of 8 bases. Germline V CDR1 and CDR2: SGHTA, FQGTGA. In DNA, the CDR3 is TGTGCCAGCAGCTCGAGGGATCAAGAGACCCAGTACTTC. Amino acids: CASSSRDQETQYF.

V usage is TRBV19 and J usage is TRBJ1-2, with D perhaps matching TRBD1 (5 bases). The length of the CDR3 is 13 residues. The V gene's germline CDR1 is LNHDA and CDR2 SQIVND (reference sequence). Trimming removed 11 bases from V and 6 bases from J, with 19 bases in between. CDR3 bases: TGTGCCCACAAAGAGAAGGGGCGGGATGGCTACACCTTC. Encoded protein: CAHKEKGRDGYTF. Variable domain in full (rest from reference TRBV19 and TRBJ1-2): DGGITQSPKYLFRKEGQNVTLSCEQNLNHDAMYWYRQDPGQGLRLIYYSQIVNDFQKGDIAEGYSVSREKKESFPLTVTSAQKNPTAFYLCAHKEKGRDGYTFGSGTRLTVV.

The rearrangement links TRBV18 to TRBJ2-6; 14 bases match TRBD2. J lost 2 bases, V lost 1 base, and 1 base had no gene match. Germline V gene lookup returns CDR1 KGHSH and CDR2 LQKENI. This CDR3 spans 18 amino acids. CDR3 DNA: TGTGCCAGCTCACCACAGGGACTAGCGGGAGCTGGGGCCAACGTCCTGACTTTC. It encodes CASSPQGLAGAGANVLTF.

The chain combines TRBV29-1 with TRBJ2-5, with D possibly matching TRBD1 (7 bases). V lost 3 bases to trimming and J lost 4 bases, with 15 bases between them. Germline CDR1 and CDR2: SQVTM and ANQGSEA. CDR3 length equals 14 residues. The CDR3 loop is CSVEVRQGGETQYF. CDR3 DNA sequence: TGCAGCGTTGAGGTCCGGCAGGGGGGAGAGACCCAGTACTTC.

V usage is TRBV9 and J usage is TRBJ2-7; 7 nucleotides match TRBD1. The V gene end was trimmed by 3 bases and the J gene end by 0 bases; junction bases not matched to a gene: 6. There are 15 residues in the CDR3. Germline V gives CDR1 SGDLS, CDR2 YYNGEE. The CDR3 region has the DNA TGTGCCAGCAGCGCCACAGGGGCGAGCTCCTACGAGCAGTACTTC. It is translated as CASSATGASSYEQYF.

The gene calls are TRBV14 and TRBJ2-2; unclear D gene. This CDR3 spans 14 amino acids. Germline V gives CDR1 SGHDN, CDR2 FVKESK. V shed 1 base and J shed 4 bases, with 7 bases lying between them. CDR3 in DNA: TGTGCCAGCAGCCAAGGCTCTAGCACCGGGGAGCTGTTTTTT. Translated, it gives CASSQGSSTGELFF.

The chain has TRBV7-2 and TRBJ2-2, with TRBD2 matching 10 bases. The germline gives CDR1 SGHTA, CDR2 FQGNSA. The CDR3 covers 15 residues. Losses at the gene ends were 5 bases for V and 6 bases for J; bases not matched to a gene: 6. The CDR3 DNA reads TGTGCCAGCAGCCCACAAACTAGCGGGGCCGGGGAGCTGTTTTTT. It specifies CASSPQTSGAGELFF.

The chain couples TRBV9 to TRBJ1-1; 8 bases align to TRBD1. The CDR3 loop spans 15 amino acids. Germline loops: CDR1 SGDLS, CDR2 YYNGEE. The J segment lost 3 bases and the V segment lost 9 bases, leaving 13 bases of the junction unmatched. The CDR3 is CATSHRQGRDTEAFF. DNA of the CDR3: TGTGCCACCTCACATCGACAGGGGCGGGACACTGAAGCTTTCTTT.

The V and J genes are TRBV7-9 and TRBJ1-2, with D hard to call. V dropped 0 bases and J dropped 4 bases, with 12 bases sitting between them. Germline V CDR1 and CDR2: SEHNR, FQNEAQ (reference sequence). The CDR3 consists of 15 residues. CDR3 loop: CASSLAGGPIYGYTF. For the CDR3, the DNA is TGTGCCAGCAGCTTAGCAGGTGGTCCTATCTATGGCTACACCTTC.

V is TRBV29-1 and J is TRBJ2-3; 9 bases are a match to TRBD2. The CDR3 is 14 residues long. CDR1 and CDR2 (germline): SQVTM, ANQGSEA. V shed 7 bases and J 4 bases; nucleotides not matched to a gene: 9. For the CDR3, the DNA is TGCAGCGCAAGGGCGGGGGGGCTTGCAGATACGCAGTATTTT. Amino acids: CSARAGGLADTQYF.

The rearrangement uses TRBV23-1 and TRBJ2-7, with 7 bases aligning to TRBD2. TRBV23-1 is classed as an ORF, of uncertain function. The CDR3 extends over 18 amino acids. Germline trimming cut 0 bases from V and 2 bases from J; bases unmatched to any gene: 13. In DNA, the CDR3 is TGCGCCAGCAGTCAATCGGCCGGGGGGTCCCGACCTCCCTACGAGCAGTACTTC. Amino acid sequence: CASSQSAGGSRPPYEQYF.

This clone was counted only a few times. The chain carries TRBV5-4 and TRBJ2-3; 7 nucleotides align to TRBD2. The germline V gene has CDR1 SGHNT and CDR2 YYREEE (reference sequence). J lost 3 bases, V lost 0 bases, and 10 bases had no gene match. The CDR3 consists of 17 residues. DNA for the CDR3: TGTGCCAGCAGCTTGGGAGTATCAGCGGGGAATACAGATACGCAGTATTTT. This encodes CASSLGVSAGNTDTQYF.

This clone has just a few counts. The genes are TRBV7-9 and TRBJ1-1; 7 nucleotides match TRBD1. Looked up from germline, CDR1 is SEHNR and CDR2 is FQNEAQ (reference sequence). This CDR3 is built from 14 residues. V gave up 4 bases and J gave up 5 bases; unmatched junction bases: 7. CDR3 in DNA: TGTGCCAGCAGCTCCCAAGGGGGCCAGACTGAAGCTTTCTTT. Residues: CASSSQGGQTEAFF.

This CDR3 is CASSQTWETQYF. CDR3 nucleotide sequence: TGTGCCAGCAGTCAGACCTGGGAGACCCAGTACTTC. V usage is TRBV6-1 and J usage is TRBJ2-5; no clear D. CDR3 length: 12 amino acids. Germline lookup yields CDR1 MNHNS and CDR2 SASEGT. V gave up 5 bases and J gave up 5 bases, with 9 bases separating them.